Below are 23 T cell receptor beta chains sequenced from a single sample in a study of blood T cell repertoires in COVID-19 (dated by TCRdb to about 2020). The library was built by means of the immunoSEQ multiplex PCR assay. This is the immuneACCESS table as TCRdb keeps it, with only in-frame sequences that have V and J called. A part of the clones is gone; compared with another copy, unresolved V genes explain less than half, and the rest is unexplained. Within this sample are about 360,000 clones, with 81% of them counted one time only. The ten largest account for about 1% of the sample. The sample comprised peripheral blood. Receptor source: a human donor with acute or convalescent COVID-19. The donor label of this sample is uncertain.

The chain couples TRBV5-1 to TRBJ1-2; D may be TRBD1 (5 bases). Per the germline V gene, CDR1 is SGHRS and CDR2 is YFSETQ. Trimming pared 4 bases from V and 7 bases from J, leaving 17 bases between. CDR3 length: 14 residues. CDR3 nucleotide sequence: TGCGCCAGCAGCGCCCAAGACAGTAGTCCTGGCTACACCTTC. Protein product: CASSAQDSSPGYTF.

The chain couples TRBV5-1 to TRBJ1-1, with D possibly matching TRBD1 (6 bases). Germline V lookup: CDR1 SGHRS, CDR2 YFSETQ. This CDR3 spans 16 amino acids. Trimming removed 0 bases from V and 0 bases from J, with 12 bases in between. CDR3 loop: CASSLVGGNMNTEAFF. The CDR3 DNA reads TGCGCCAGCAGCTTGGTAGGGGGTAACATGAACACTGAAGCTTTCTTT. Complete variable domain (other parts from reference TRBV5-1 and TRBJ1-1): KAGVTQTPRYLIKTRGQQVTLSCSPISGHRSVSWYQQTPGQGLQFLFEYFSETQRNKGNFPGRFSGRQFSNSRSEMNVSTLELGDSALYLCASSLVGGNMNTEAFFGQGTRLTVV.

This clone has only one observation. The DNA for the CDR3 is TGTGCCAGCAGTTACTCGGACTGGGTCACAGATACGCAGTATTTT. It specifies CASSYSDWVTDTQYF. The chain is built from TRBV6-2 or TRBV6-3 and TRBJ2-3; D possibly corresponds to TRBD2 (5 bases). Germline V gives CDR1 MNHEY, CDR2 SVGEGT. The CDR3 length is 15 residues. Trimming left V 0 bases short and J 2 bases short, with 9 bases between.

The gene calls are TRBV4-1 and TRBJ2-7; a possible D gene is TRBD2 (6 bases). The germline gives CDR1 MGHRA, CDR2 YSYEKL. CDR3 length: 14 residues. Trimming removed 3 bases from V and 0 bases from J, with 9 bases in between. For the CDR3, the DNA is TGCGCCAGCAGCCAGGGGGGAGGCTCCTACGAGCAGTACTTC. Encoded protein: CASSQGGGSYEQYF.

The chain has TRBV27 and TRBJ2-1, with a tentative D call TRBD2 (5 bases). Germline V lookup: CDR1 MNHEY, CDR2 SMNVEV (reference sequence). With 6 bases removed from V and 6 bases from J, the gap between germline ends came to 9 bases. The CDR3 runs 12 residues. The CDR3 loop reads CASRDSGNEQFF. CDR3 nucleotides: TGTGCCAGCAGGGACTCGGGCAATGAGCAGTTCTTC.

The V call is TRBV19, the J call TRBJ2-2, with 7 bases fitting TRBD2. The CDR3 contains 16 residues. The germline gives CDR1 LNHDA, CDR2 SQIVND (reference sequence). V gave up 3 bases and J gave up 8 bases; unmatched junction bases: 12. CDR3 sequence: CASSIGTKPHRGELFF. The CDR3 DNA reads TGTGCCAGTAGTATCGGGACTAAACCTCATAGGGGGGAGCTGTTTTTT.

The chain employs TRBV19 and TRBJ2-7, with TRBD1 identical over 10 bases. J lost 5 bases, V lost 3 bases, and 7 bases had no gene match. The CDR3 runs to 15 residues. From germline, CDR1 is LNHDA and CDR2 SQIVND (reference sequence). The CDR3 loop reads CASSISGTGANEQYF. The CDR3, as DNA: TGTGCCAGTAGTATTTCCGGGACAGGGGCAAACGAGCAGTACTTC.

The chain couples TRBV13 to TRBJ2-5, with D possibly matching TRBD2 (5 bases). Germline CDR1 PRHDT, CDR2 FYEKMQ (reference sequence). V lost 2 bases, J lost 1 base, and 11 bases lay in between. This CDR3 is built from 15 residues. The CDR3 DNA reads TGTGCCAGCAGCTTACAGACGGGATCCCAAGAGACCCAGTACTTC. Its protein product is CASSLQTGSQETQYF.

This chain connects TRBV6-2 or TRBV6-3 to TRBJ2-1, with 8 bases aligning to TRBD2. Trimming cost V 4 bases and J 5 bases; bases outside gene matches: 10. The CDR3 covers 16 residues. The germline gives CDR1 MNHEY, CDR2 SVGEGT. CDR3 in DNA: TGTGCCAGCAGTTTTCCCAGCGGGAGCTTCGACAATGAGCAGTTCTTC. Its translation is CASSFPSGSFDNEQFF.

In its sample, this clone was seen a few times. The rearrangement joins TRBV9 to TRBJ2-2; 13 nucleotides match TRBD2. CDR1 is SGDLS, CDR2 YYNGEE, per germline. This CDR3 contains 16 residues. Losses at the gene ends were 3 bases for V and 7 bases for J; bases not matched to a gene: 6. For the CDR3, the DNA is TGTGCCAGCAGCGCTGGGACTAGCGGGGTGGTCGGGGAGCTGTTTTTT. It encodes CASSAGTSGVVGELFF.

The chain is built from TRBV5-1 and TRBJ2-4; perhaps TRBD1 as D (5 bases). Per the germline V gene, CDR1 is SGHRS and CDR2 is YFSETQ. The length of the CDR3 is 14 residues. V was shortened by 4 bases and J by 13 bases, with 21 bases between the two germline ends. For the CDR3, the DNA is TGCGCCAGCAGCCATCCGTCAACAGGAGACAAGCAGTACTTC. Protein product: CASSHPSTGDKQYF.

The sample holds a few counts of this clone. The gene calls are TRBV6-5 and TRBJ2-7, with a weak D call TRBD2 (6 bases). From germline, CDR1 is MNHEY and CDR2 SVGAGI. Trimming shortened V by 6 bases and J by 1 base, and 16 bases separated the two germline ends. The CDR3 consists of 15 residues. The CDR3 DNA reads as TGTGCCAGCAGACTTTACGTGGGAGGTTCCTACGAGCAGTACTTC. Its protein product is CASRLYVGGSYEQYF.

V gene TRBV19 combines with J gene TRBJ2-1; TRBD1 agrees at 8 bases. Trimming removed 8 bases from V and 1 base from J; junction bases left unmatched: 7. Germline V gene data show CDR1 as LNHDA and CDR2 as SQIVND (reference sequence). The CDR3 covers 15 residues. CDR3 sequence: CASSYRDRSYNEQFF. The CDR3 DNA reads TGTGCCAGTTCGTACCGGGACAGGTCCTACAATGAGCAGTTCTTC.

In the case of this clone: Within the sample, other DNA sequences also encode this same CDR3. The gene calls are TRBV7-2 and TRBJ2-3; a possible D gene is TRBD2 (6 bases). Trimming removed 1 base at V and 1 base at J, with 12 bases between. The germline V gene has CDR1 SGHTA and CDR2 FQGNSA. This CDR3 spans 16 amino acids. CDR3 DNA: TGTGCCAGCAGCTTAGGCAGCGGGCCCGGCACAGATACGCAGTATTTT. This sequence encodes CASSLGSGPGTDTQYF.

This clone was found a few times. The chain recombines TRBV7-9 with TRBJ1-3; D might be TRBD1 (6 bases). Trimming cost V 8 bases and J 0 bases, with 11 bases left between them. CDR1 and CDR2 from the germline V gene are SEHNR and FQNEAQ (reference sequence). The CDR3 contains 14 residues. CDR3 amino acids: CASGTGNSGNTIYF. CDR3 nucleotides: TGTGCCAGCGGTACAGGGAACTCTGGAAACACCATATATTTT.

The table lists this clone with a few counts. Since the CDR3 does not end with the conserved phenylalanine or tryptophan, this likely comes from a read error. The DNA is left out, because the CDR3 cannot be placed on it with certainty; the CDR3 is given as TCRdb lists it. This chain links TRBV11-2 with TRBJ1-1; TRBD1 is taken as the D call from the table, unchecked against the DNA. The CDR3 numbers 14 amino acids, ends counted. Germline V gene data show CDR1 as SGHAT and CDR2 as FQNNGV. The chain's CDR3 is CASSLDPRQFLSWG.

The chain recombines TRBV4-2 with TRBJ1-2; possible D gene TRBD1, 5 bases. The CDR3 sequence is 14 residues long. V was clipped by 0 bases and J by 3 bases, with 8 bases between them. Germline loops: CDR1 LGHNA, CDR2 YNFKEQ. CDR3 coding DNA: TGTGCCAGCAGCCAAGACAGCAGGGACTATGGCTACACCTTC. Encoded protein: CASSQDSRDYGYTF.

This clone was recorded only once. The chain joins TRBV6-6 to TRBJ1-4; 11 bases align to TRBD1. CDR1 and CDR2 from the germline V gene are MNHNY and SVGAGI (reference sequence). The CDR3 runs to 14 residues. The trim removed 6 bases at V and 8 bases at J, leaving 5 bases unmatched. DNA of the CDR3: TGTGCCAGCAGCGACGGACAGGGGGCGGAAAAACTGTTTTTT. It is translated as CASSDGQGAEKLFF.

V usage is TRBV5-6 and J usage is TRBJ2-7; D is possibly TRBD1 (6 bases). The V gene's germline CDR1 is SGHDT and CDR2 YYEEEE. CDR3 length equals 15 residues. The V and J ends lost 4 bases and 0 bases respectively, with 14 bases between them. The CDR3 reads CASSGTGHLSYEQYF. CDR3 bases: TGTGCCAGCAGCGGGACGGGACACCTCTCCTACGAGCAGTACTTC.

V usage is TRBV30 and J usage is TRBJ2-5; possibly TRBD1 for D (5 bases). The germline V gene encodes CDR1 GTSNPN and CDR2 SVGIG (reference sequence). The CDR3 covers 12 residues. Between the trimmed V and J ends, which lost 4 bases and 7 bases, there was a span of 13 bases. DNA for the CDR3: TGTGCCTGGACTAAAGGGGTTGGGACCCAGTACTTC. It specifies CAWTKGVGTQYF. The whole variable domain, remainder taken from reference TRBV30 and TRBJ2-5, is SQTIHQWPATLVQPVGSPLSLECTVEGTSNPNLYWYRQAAGRGLQLLFYSVGIGQISSEVPQNLSASRPQDRQFILSSKKLLLSDSGFYLCAWTKGVGTQYFGPGTRLLVL.

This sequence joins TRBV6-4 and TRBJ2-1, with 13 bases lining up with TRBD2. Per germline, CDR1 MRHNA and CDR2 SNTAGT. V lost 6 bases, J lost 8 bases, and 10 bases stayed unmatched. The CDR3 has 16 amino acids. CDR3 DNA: TGTGCCAGCAGCGAAATCCCAGGACTAGCGGGAGATGAGCAGTTCTTC. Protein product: CASSEIPGLAGDEQFF.

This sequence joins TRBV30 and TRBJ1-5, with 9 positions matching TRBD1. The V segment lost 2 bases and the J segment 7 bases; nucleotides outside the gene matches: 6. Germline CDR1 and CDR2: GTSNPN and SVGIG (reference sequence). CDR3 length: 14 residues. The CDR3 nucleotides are TGTGCCTGGAGTCCCGGGACAGGGAACCAGCCCCAGCATTTT. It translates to CAWSPGTGNQPQHF.

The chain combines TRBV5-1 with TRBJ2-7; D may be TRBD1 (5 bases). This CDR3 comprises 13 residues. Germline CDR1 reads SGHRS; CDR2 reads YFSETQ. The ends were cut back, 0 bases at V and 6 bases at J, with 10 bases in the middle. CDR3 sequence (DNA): TGCGCCAGCAGCTTGGACAGGTTGGGCGAGCAGTACTTC. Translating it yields CASSLDRLGEQYF.